This T cell receptor beta chain was recovered during a study of blood T cell repertoires in COVID-19. For the study at large: The study drew acute and convalescent COVID-19 samples from the United States, Italy and Spain. Nucleic acid was either cDNA or gDNA, and it came from T cells, B-cell-depleted T cells, or PBMCs.

V was trimmed by 2 bases and J by 2 bases, leaving 13 bases between them. Looked up from germline, CDR1 is MNHNS and CDR2 is SASEGT. The CDR3 totals 15 residues. In the authors' workflow: Reference gene primer amplification gave nucleated cell count estimates. Profiled with immunoSEQ multiplex PCR; TCRdb holds only in-frame clones, not every one. That table gives V, J and clone size, and the DNA gave D and trimming. This repertoire shows around 170,000 clones, roughly nine tenths found once; its top ten account for approximately 4%. Sequencing was performed on peripheral blood. The genes are TRBV6-1 and TRBJ2-7; the D gene is possibly TRBD2 (5 bases). This sequence originates from an older woman with acute or convalescent COVID-19. CDR3 loop: CASSEFSAGPYEQYF. In nucleotides, the CDR3 is TGTGCCAGCAGTGAATTTTCGGCGGGTCCCTACGAGCAGTACTTC.